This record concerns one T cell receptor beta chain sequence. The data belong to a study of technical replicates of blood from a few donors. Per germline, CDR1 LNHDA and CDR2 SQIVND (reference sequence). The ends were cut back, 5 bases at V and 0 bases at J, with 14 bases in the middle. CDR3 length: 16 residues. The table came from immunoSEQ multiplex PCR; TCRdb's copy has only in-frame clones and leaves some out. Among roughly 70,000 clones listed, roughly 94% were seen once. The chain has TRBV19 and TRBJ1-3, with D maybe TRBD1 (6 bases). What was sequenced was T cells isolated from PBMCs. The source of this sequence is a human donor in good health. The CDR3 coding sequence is TGTGCCAGTAGTGCCAATACAGGGTCCTCTGGAAACACCATATATTTT. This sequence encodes CASSANTGSSGNTIYF. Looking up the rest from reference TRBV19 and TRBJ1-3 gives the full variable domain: DGGITQSPKYLFRKEGQNVTLSCEQNLNHDAMYWYRQDPGQGLRLIYYSQIVNDFQKGDIAEGYSVSREKKESFPLTVTSAQKNPTAFYLCASSANTGSSGNTIYFGEGSWLTVV.